What follows are 25 T cell receptor beta chains derived from one specimen sequenced in a study of early T cells in non-severe SARS-CoV-2 infection. TCRdb recomputed calls from the 5' RACE reads with MiXCR, one row per CDR3 protein. The data contain 98,000 or so distinct CDR3 sequences, 8% to 13% of them seen just once; the ten biggest clones take up approximately 5.3%. Source material: whole blood. The receptors derive from an adult who was a healthcare worker with PCR-confirmed SARS-CoV-2 infection or an uninfected control (not recorded which).

In this sample, this clonotype turned up many times. The chain recombines TRBV13 with TRBJ2-7; D remains unclear. The germline CDR1 and CDR2 sequences are PRHDT and FYEKMQ (reference sequence). The length of the CDR3 is 14 residues. V gave up 5 bases and J gave up 6 bases, with 17 bases separating them. The CDR3 loop reads CASSRPAREVEQYF. In DNA, the CDR3 is TGTGCCAGCAGCCGACCTGCGCGCGAGGTCGAGCAGTACTTC. Complete variable domain (other parts from reference TRBV13 and TRBJ2-7): AAGVIQSPRHLIKEKRETATLKCYPIPRHDTVYWYQQGPGQDPQFLISFYEKMQSDKGSIPDRFSAQQFSDYHSELNMSSLELGDSALYFCASSRPAREVEQYFGPGTRLTVT.

V gene TRBV24-1 combines with J gene TRBJ2-1; the D is unclear. Germline lookup yields CDR1 KGHDR and CDR2 SFDVKD. The CDR3 has 16 amino acids. V lost 4 bases and J lost 1, with 13 bases in between. The CDR3 reads CATSDYDSRSYNEQFF. The CDR3 DNA is TGTGCCACCAGTGACTATGACTCTCGTTCCTACAATGAGCAGTTCTTC.

This chain connects TRBV20-1 to TRBJ1-5; no firm D call. The germline V and J ends were trimmed by 2 bases and 0 bases, with 2 bases remaining between them. CDR1 is DFQATT and CDR2 is SNEGSKA in the germline V gene (reference sequence). The CDR3 spans 12 residues. The CDR3 DNA reads as TGCAGTGCTAGAAATAGCAATCAGCCCCAGCATTTT. This translates into CSARNSNQPQHF.

This clonotype has ten or more counts. The J gene is TRBJ1-1, the V gene TRBV5-1, with a weak D call TRBD1 (5 bases). The germline CDR1 and CDR2 sequences are SGHRS and YFSETQ. This CDR3 contains 14 residues. Trimming shortened V by 4 bases and J by 3 bases, and 13 bases separated the two germline ends. Here the CDR3 DNA reads TGCGCCAGCAGCCGGGGCCACCAGGACACTGAAGCTTTCTTT. Amino acid sequence: CASSRGHQDTEAFF.

The V gene is TRBV19, the J gene TRBJ2-2; perhaps TRBD1 as D (6 bases). In germline, CDR1 is LNHDA, CDR2 SQIVND (reference sequence). The CDR3 runs 13 residues. This chain's CDR3 is CVSQDSFLGELFF. CDR3 nucleotides: TGTGTCAGCCAGGACAGTTTTCTCGGGGAGCTGTTTTTT. Full variable domain (remainder filled in from reference TRBV19 and TRBJ2-2): DGGITQSPKYLFRKEGQNVTLSCEQNLNHDAMYWYRQDPGQGLRLIYYSQIVNDFQKGDIAEGYSVSREKKESFPLTVTSAQKNPTAFYLCVSQDSFLGELFFGEGSRLTVL.

This chain uses TRBV7-2 with TRBJ1-6; D is ambiguous. CDR3 length equals 15 residues. Germline assignment: CDR1 SGHTA and CDR2 FQGNSA. The V and J ends lost 3 bases and 7 bases respectively, with 13 bases between them. The CDR3 sequence is CASSLSSVSNSPLHF. The CDR3 coding sequence is TGTGCCAGCAGCTTGAGTAGCGTTTCGAATTCACCCCTCCACTTT.

This clonotype came up many times. This chain uses TRBV29-1 with TRBJ2-1, with D unclear. Trimming shortened V by 4 bases and J by 1 base, and 5 bases separated the two germline ends. The CDR3 contains 12 residues. Germline CDR1 reads SQVTM; CDR2 reads ANQGSEA. CDR3 in amino acids: CSVGLSYNEQFF. The CDR3 coding sequence is TGCAGCGTTGGTTTGTCCTACAATGAGCAGTTCTTC.

This clonotype showed up many times. This chain links TRBV18 with TRBJ1-1; D might be TRBD1 (5 bases). This CDR3 has 13 residues. V lost 5 bases to trimming and J lost 1 base, with 8 bases between them. Germline CDR1 reads KGHSH; CDR2 reads LQKENI. The CDR3 sequence is CASSETANTEAFF. Here the CDR3 DNA reads TGTGCCAGCTCAGAGACAGCGAACACTGAAGCTTTCTTT.

Only a few counts were recorded for this clonotype. CDR3 sequence: CASSNTGGNQPQHF. CDR3 sequence (DNA): TGTGCCAGCTCAAACACAGGGGGCAATCAGCCCCAGCATTTT. The gene calls are TRBV18 and TRBJ1-5, with TRBD1 matching over 7 bases. V lost 5 bases, J lost 2 bases, and 3 bases stayed unmatched. The germline V gene has CDR1 KGHSH and CDR2 LQKENI. This CDR3 has 14 amino acids.

The V gene is TRBV11-2, the J gene TRBJ2-2; 11 bases align to TRBD1. After removal of 4 bases from V and 7 bases from J, the junction contained 11 bases not matched to a gene. The CDR3 sequence is 17 residues long. CDR1 is SGHAT, CDR2 FQNNGV, per germline. CDR3 in amino acids: CASSSIRDRGLIGELFF. In DNA, the CDR3 is TGTGCCAGCAGCTCGATCCGGGACAGGGGGTTGATCGGGGAGCTGTTTTTT.

The chain combines TRBV7-2 with TRBJ2-5; D remains unclear. Germline loops: CDR1 SGHTA, CDR2 FQGNSA. This CDR3 has 15 amino acids. The V end lost 0 bases, the J end lost 1 base, and 9 bases lay between the germline ends. The CDR3 region has the DNA TGTGCCAGCAGCTTAGCGACCCAGACCCAAGAGACCCAGTACTTC. Encoded protein: CASSLATQTQETQYF.

The chain has TRBV10-1 and TRBJ2-7; TRBD2 is a possible D gene (5 bases). V lost 4 bases and J lost 0, with 10 bases in between. From germline, CDR1 is WNHNN and CDR2 SYGVQD (reference sequence). This CDR3 is built from 14 residues. The CDR3 here is CASSGRRSSYEQYF. The CDR3 region has the DNA TGCGCCAGCAGTGGGAGGAGGAGCTCCTACGAGCAGTACTTC.

The table lists this clonotype with many counts. The gene calls are TRBV28 and TRBJ2-1, with 10 bases fitting TRBD2. Germline V gene sequence: CDR1 MDHEN, CDR2 SYDVKM. The CDR3 is 14 amino acids. The trim removed 6 bases at V and 7 bases at J, leaving 6 bases unmatched. The CDR3 bases are TGTGCCAGCAGACTAGCGGGATATATAAATGAGCAGTTCTTC. This sequence encodes CASRLAGYINEQFF.

This clonotype was seen a handful of times. The gene calls are TRBV12-3 or TRBV12-4 and TRBJ1-6, with 12 nucleotides matching TRBD1. V was clipped by 7 bases and J by 10 bases; unmatched bases: 5. This CDR3 spans 14 amino acids. The CDR3 DNA sequence: TGTGCCAGCAAGGGACAGGGGGCGAAATCACCCCTCCACTTT. Amino acid sequence: CASKGQGAKSPLHF.

Many counts were recorded for this clonotype. V usage is TRBV13 and J usage is TRBJ1-1; D might be TRBD1 (6 bases). Germline V lookup: CDR1 PRHDT, CDR2 FYEKMQ (reference sequence). V lost 5 bases, J lost 0 bases, and 7 bases lay in between. CDR3 length equals 13 residues. The DNA for the CDR3 is TGTGCCAGCAGCAAGGGGGTGAACACTGAAGCTTTCTTT. Protein sequence: CASSKGVNTEAFF. Looking up the rest from reference TRBV13 and TRBJ1-1 gives the full variable domain: AAGVIQSPRHLIKEKRETATLKCYPIPRHDTVYWYQQGPGQDPQFLISFYEKMQSDKGSIPDRFSAQQFSDYHSELNMSSLELGDSALYFCASSKGVNTEAFFGQGTRLTVV.

This clonotype was seen a handful of times. The chain employs TRBV7-9 and TRBJ1-5; 9 positions agree with TRBD1. CDR1 is SEHNR and CDR2 is FQNEAQ in the germline V gene (reference sequence). The trim removed 5 bases at V and 6 bases at J, leaving 5 bases unmatched. The length of the CDR3 is 14 residues. Written as DNA, the CDR3 is TGTGCCAGCAGCGACACAGGGGGCGGTCAGCCCCAGCATTTT. Translation: CASSDTGGGQPQHF.

This clonotype was counted at least ten times. V and J are TRBV5-5 and TRBJ2-1; D not certain. The germline V gene has CDR1 SGHKS and CDR2 YYEKEE (reference sequence). CDR3 size: 15 residues. V was clipped by 0 bases and J by 2 bases, with 9 bases between them. The CDR3 is CASSLEVWAYNEQFF. The CDR3 coding sequence is TGTGCCAGCAGCTTGGAGGTCTGGGCCTACAATGAGCAGTTCTTC.

This clonotype was counted between two and nine times. The J gene is TRBJ1-3, the V gene TRBV12-3 or TRBV12-4, with 7 bases matching TRBD1. Trimming took 6 bases from V and 3 from J; bases not matched to a gene: 8. This CDR3 spans 15 amino acids. CDR3 in DNA: TGTGCCAGCAGCTTCTACCGGGACAGTGGAAACACCATATATTTT. It codes for CASSFYRDSGNTIYF.

CDR3 DNA: TGTGCCAGCAGCTTATCAGGGTATAGCAATCAGCCCCAGCATTTT. This sequence encodes CASSLSGYSNQPQHF. This chain joins TRBV7-9 and TRBJ1-5; perhaps TRBD1 as D (5 bases). CDR3 length: 15 amino acids. Trimming stripped 2 bases from V and 0 bases from J, with 8 bases between. CDR1 is SEHNR, CDR2 FQNEAQ, per germline (reference sequence).

V gene TRBV14 combines with J gene TRBJ1-1; D might be TRBD1 (5 bases). Germline values: CDR1 SGHDN, CDR2 FVKESK. The CDR3 consists of 19 residues. Trimming left V 0 bases short and J 1 base short, with 21 bases between. The CDR3 coding sequence is TGTGCCAGCAGCCAAGATTCTGGCAGGGTTGGAAACCGGAACACTGAAGCTTTCTTT. Its translation is CASSQDSGRVGNRNTEAFF.

This clonotype was recorded many times. The DNA for the CDR3 is TGTGCCAGCAGTGAGGGCAGCTTCTATGGCTACACCTTC. Translation gives CASSEGSFYGYTF. This rearrangement joins TRBV2 to TRBJ1-2, with D unresolved. Trimming stripped 3 bases from V and 4 bases from J, with 9 bases between. Germline-derived CDR1 and CDR2 are SNHLY and FYNNEI. The CDR3 is 13 residues long.

The chain couples TRBV10-3 to TRBJ2-1; TRBD2 is a possible D gene (6 bases). The V and J ends lost 3 bases and 12 bases respectively, with 15 bases between them. Germline lookup yields CDR1 ENHRY and CDR2 SYGVKD. The CDR3 sequence is 13 residues long. The CDR3 region has the DNA TGTGCCATCAGTGATGAAGGGAGGCAAGGGCAGTTCTTC. It translates to CAISDEGRQGQFF.

This chain connects TRBV29-1 to TRBJ1-1; D might be TRBD1 (5 bases). The V end was cut by 7 bases, the J end by 1 base, with 13 bases between. Germline V gene sequence: CDR1 SQVTM, CDR2 ANQGSEA. The CDR3 covers 13 residues. DNA for the CDR3: TGCAGCGCCCGACAGCTACAGAACACTGAAGCTTTCTTT. Its protein is CSARQLQNTEAFF.

At least ten counts were recorded for this clonotype. The V call is TRBV9, the J call TRBJ1-4, with a possible D match to TRBD1 (6 bases). The V end lost 3 bases, the J end lost 6 bases, and 12 bases lay between the germline ends. Germline values: CDR1 SGDLS, CDR2 YYNGEE. The CDR3 consists of 14 residues. Here the CDR3 reads CASSGGGSHEKLFF. For the CDR3, the DNA is TGTGCCAGCAGCGGAGGGGGGAGCCATGAAAAACTGTTTTTT.

This clonotype was recorded a few times. The chain employs TRBV29-1 and TRBJ2-5; a possible D gene is TRBD1 (7 bases). In germline, CDR1 is SQVTM, CDR2 ANQGSEA. The CDR3 spans 12 residues. The V end lost 7 bases, the J end lost 1 base, and 10 bases lay between the germline ends. The CDR3 spells CSARGAQETQYF. CDR3 in DNA: TGCAGCGCCAGGGGGGCCCAAGAGACCCAGTACTTC.